Below, 26 T cell receptor beta chains from the same sample are listed, as sequenced in a study of technical replicates of blood from a handful of donors. Sequencing used immunoSEQ multiplex PCR; TCRdb keeps in-frame clones, though not all of them. Of 60,000 to 85,000 clones listed, 90% to 95% were seen once; the top ten hold about 0.39%. The specimen was T cells isolated from PBMCs. These receptors were collected from a human donor in good health.

This clone came up a few times. V usage is TRBV29-1 and J usage is TRBJ1-1; 7 bases are shared with TRBD1. The CDR3 covers 13 residues. Looked up from germline, CDR1 is SQVTM and CDR2 is ANQGSEA. Germline trimming cut 7 bases from V and 1 base from J; bases unmatched to any gene: 6. In DNA, the CDR3 is TGCAGCGGAACAGGGGAGAGGAACACTGAAGCTTTCTTT. This translates into CSGTGERNTEAFF.

The chain is built from TRBV30 and TRBJ1-4, with 9 positions matching TRBD1. Trimming cost V 2 bases and J 8 bases; bases outside gene matches: 18. The V gene's germline CDR1 is GTSNPN and CDR2 SVGIG (reference sequence). The CDR3 extends over 18 amino acids. CDR3 nucleotide sequence: TGTGCCTGGAGTCCTCTAGGACAGGGGAAAGGTTGGGCCGAAAAACTGTTTTTT. Protein product: CAWSPLGQGKGWAEKLFF.

The rearrangement uses TRBV7-2 and TRBJ2-4; a weak D match, TRBD1 (6 bases). Trimming pared 3 bases from V and 0 bases from J, leaving 12 bases between. This CDR3 spans 16 amino acids. Germline V gives CDR1 SGHTA, CDR2 FQGNSA. The CDR3 loop reads CASSLDSTIAKNIQYF. Here the CDR3 DNA reads TGTGCCAGCAGCTTGGACAGTACAATAGCCAAAAACATTCAGTACTTC. Complete variable domain (other parts from reference TRBV7-2 and TRBJ2-4): GAGVSQSPSNKVTEKGKDVELRCDPISGHTALYWYRQSLGQGLEFLIYFQGNSAPDKSGLPSDRFSAERTGGSVSTLTIQRTQQEDSAVYLCASSLDSTIAKNIQYFGAGTRLSVL.

The gene calls are TRBV10-3 and TRBJ2-3; 10 bases map to TRBD2. Germline values: CDR1 ENHRY, CDR2 SYGVKD. The length of the CDR3 is 14 residues. The junction had 4 bases not matched to a gene; V was cut back by 6 bases and J by 4 bases. In nucleotides, the CDR3 is TGTGCCATCAGAGGACTAGCGGATGCAGATACGCAGTATTTT. Translated: CAIRGLADADTQYF.

CDR3 sequence: CASSQVGGAYEQYF. The CDR3 bases are TGCGCCAGCAGCCAAGTAGGGGGCGCATACGAGCAGTACTTC. The rearrangement links TRBV4-3 to TRBJ2-7; 7 bases fit TRBD1. The V and J ends lost 1 base and 4 bases, in that order; junction bases with no gene match: 4. This CDR3 contains 14 residues. Germline lookup yields CDR1 LGHNA and CDR2 YSLEER.

Here the CDR3 DNA reads TGTGCCAGCAGTTACCGAGGGGTTGGCAGGGGATACGAGCAGTACTTC. This sequence encodes CASSYRGVGRGYEQYF. This chain joins TRBV6-5 and TRBJ2-7; maybe TRBD1 (6 bases). Germline V gives CDR1 MNHEY, CDR2 SVGAGI. V was pared by 2 bases and J by 4 bases, with 18 bases between. The length of the CDR3 is 16 residues.

The chain has TRBV11-3 and TRBJ2-3; tentative D call: TRBD2 (6 bases). Germline-derived CDR1 and CDR2 are SGHNT and YENEEA. The CDR3 is 15 amino acids. Trimming shortened V by 5 bases and J by 0 bases, and 12 bases separated the two germline ends. The CDR3 DNA reads as TGTGCCAGCAGCGGACCTAGCGCTAGCACAGATACGCAGTATTTT. The encoded protein is CASSGPSASTDTQYF.

This chain joins TRBV25-1 and TRBJ1-2; D unresolved. The germline V gene encodes CDR1 MGHDK and CDR2 SYGVNS. V lost 0 bases, J lost 1 base, and 12 bases lay in between. The CDR3 is made up of 16 amino acids. The CDR3 protein is CASSEYGQLFNYGYTF. DNA of the CDR3: TGTGCCAGCAGTGAATATGGGCAGTTGTTTAACTATGGCTACACCTTC.

This clone has only one observation. The V gene is TRBV27, the J gene TRBJ2-7, with TRBD1 matching over 8 bases. The J segment lost 3 bases and the V segment lost 6 bases, leaving 7 bases of the junction unmatched. Germline CDR1 is MNHEY and CDR2 is SMNVEV (reference sequence). This CDR3 is 14 amino acids long. The CDR3 sequence is CASSIGQGGYEQYF. As DNA, the CDR3 is TGTGCCAGCAGCATCGGACAGGGAGGCTACGAGCAGTACTTC.

The chain uses TRBV15 and TRBJ1-4; 9 bases agree with TRBD1. With V trimmed by 2 bases and J by 5 bases, 6 bases remained unmatched. The CDR3 spans 16 residues. Germline V gene sequence: CDR1 LNHNV, CDR2 YYDKDF (reference sequence). The CDR3: CATSRSRQGVNEKLFF. In nucleotides, the CDR3 is TGTGCCACCAGCAGATCTAGACAGGGGGTAAATGAAAAACTGTTTTTT.

This clone was recorded only once. This chain links TRBV28 with TRBJ2-7, with a tentative D call TRBD2 (5 bases). Per the germline V gene, CDR1 is MDHEN and CDR2 is SYDVKM. Trimming took off 3 bases at V and 3 bases at J, with 12 bases between the two ends. This CDR3 region has 14 residues. The CDR3 DNA sequence: TGTGCCAGCAGTTTTAAGGCCCGGGGCTACGAGCAGTACTTC. This codes for CASSFKARGYEQYF.

The chain carries TRBV19 and TRBJ1-2; D unresolved. The germline V gene has CDR1 LNHDA and CDR2 SQIVND (reference sequence). This CDR3 region has 14 residues. Trimming cost V 6 bases and J 0 bases, with 11 bases left between them. The CDR3 DNA follows: TGTGCCAGTAGCCTAGGACTGACTAACTATGGCTACACCTTC. Amino acid sequence: CASSLGLTNYGYTF. The whole variable domain, filled in from reference TRBV19 and TRBJ1-2, reads DGGITQSPKYLFRKEGQNVTLSCEQNLNHDAMYWYRQDPGQGLRLIYYSQIVNDFQKGDIAEGYSVSREKKESFPLTVTSAQKNPTAFYLCASSLGLTNYGYTFGSGTRLTVV.

The chain is built from TRBV4-1 and TRBJ2-7; the match to TRBD2 covers 12 bases. J was trimmed by 2 bases and V by 3 bases; bases with no gene match: 11. Germline V lookup: CDR1 MGHRA, CDR2 YSYEKL. CDR3 size: 18 residues. CDR3 residues: CASSQPGTSGYTAYEQYF. CDR3 in DNA: TGCGCCAGCAGCCAGCCCGGGACTAGCGGGTATACGGCCTACGAGCAGTACTTC.

The V call is TRBV28, the J call TRBJ2-5, with D possibly being TRBD1 (8 bases). The CDR3 contains 15 residues. Germline V CDR1 and CDR2: MDHEN, SYDVKM. With 2 bases removed from V and 6 bases from J, the gap between germline ends came to 16 bases. CDR3 nucleotides: TGTGCCAGCAGTTTAGGGGGGGCAGGGGGCCAGACCCAGTACTTC. Amino acids: CASSLGGAGGQTQYF.

This chain links TRBV28 with TRBJ2-6, with 16 bases matching TRBD2. Germline V gives CDR1 MDHEN, CDR2 SYDVKM. The CDR3 extends over 20 amino acids. J lost 0 bases, V lost 8 bases, and 10 bases had no gene match. Here the CDR3 reads CASEGTSGRAQISGANVLTF. DNA of the CDR3: TGTGCCAGCGAAGGGACTAGCGGGAGGGCCCAAATCTCTGGGGCCAACGTCCTGACTTTC.

The sample holds one count of this clone. The V and J genes are TRBV6-1 and TRBJ1-2, with 10 nucleotides matching TRBD1. The CDR3 has 15 amino acids. Looked up from germline, CDR1 is MNHNS and CDR2 is SASEGT. The junction had 8 bases not matched to a gene; V was cut back by 3 bases and J by 7 bases. The DNA for the CDR3 is TGTGCCAGCAGTGACCTCGACAGGGGGCTTGGTGGCTACACCTTC. This translates into CASSDLDRGLGGYTF.

This clone showed up just once. V usage is TRBV5-4 and J usage is TRBJ2-2, with 9 bases fitting TRBD2. Germline trimming cut 4 bases from V and 4 bases from J; bases unmatched to any gene: 11. The germline gives CDR1 SGHNT, CDR2 YYREEE (reference sequence). The CDR3 has 17 residues. The CDR3 sequence is CASSEGTSPLLTGELFF. In nucleotides, the CDR3 is TGTGCCAGCAGCGAGGGGACTAGCCCATTGCTCACCGGGGAGCTGTTTTTT. Drawing the rest from reference TRBV5-4 and TRBJ2-2, the complete variable domain is ETGVTQSPTHLIKTRGQQVTLRCSSQSGHNTVSWYQQALGQGPQFIFQYYREEENGRGNFPPRFSGLQFPNYSSELNVNALELDDSALYLCASSEGTSPLLTGELFFGEGSRLTVL.

This clone came up once. The chain carries TRBV18 and TRBJ2-1; 7 bases map to TRBD1. CDR3 length: 18 amino acids. Germline CDR1 is KGHSH and CDR2 is LQKENI. J gave up 3 bases and V 3 bases, and 14 bases lay outside the gene matches. The CDR3, as DNA: TGTGCCAGCTCACCCGATATAAGAGACAGGGACGACTACAATGAGCAGTTCTTC. Its translation: CASSPDIRDRDDYNEQFF. Based on the CDR3 plus reference TRBV18 and TRBJ2-1, the full variable domain is NAGVMQNPRHLVRRRGQEARLRCSPMKGHSHVYWYRQLPEEGLKFMVYLQKENIIDESGMPKERFSAEFPKEGPSILRIQQVVRGDSAAYFCASSPDIRDRDDYNEQFFGPGTRLTVL.

This chain links TRBV28 with TRBJ1-4; D might be TRBD1 (6 bases). With 7 bases removed from V and 6 bases from J, the gap between germline ends came to 18 bases. Looked up from germline, CDR1 is MDHEN and CDR2 is SYDVKM. The length of the CDR3 is 15 residues. CDR3 nucleotides: TGTGCCAGCAAATCTTTGTTGGACAGCCATGAAAAACTGTTTTTT. Its translation: CASKSLLDSHEKLFF.

The chain has TRBV11-2 and TRBJ2-1, with 7 bases fitting TRBD2. Germline lookup yields CDR1 SGHAT and CDR2 FQNNGV. With 3 bases clipped from V and 12 bases from J, the junction kept 5 bases outside the gene matches. This CDR3 contains 12 residues. CDR3 protein: CASSFPAGRQFF. The CDR3 coding sequence is TGTGCCAGCAGCTTCCCAGCGGGAAGGCAGTTCTTC.

The chain uses TRBV27 and TRBJ1-5; 7 bases fit TRBD1. The CDR3 totals 15 residues. Germline CDR1 MNHEY, CDR2 SMNVEV (reference sequence). The V and J ends lost 4 bases and 2 bases, in that order; junction bases with no gene match: 5. CDR3 sequence reads: CASSSLTGGNQPQHF. Here the CDR3 DNA reads TGTGCCAGCAGTTCACTCACAGGGGGCAATCAGCCCCAGCATTTT.

The V call is TRBV4-1, the J call TRBJ2-1, with D uncertain. The CDR3 runs to 15 residues. Germline-derived CDR1 and CDR2 are MGHRA and YSYEKL. V dropped 0 bases and J dropped 3 bases, with 9 bases sitting between them. The CDR3 loop is CASSQDGTDYNEQFF. The CDR3 nucleotides are TGCGCCAGCAGCCAAGATGGAACAGACTACAATGAGCAGTTCTTC.

The chain recombines TRBV7-3 with TRBJ2-2; 8 bases fit TRBD2. Germline V gene lookup returns CDR1 SGHTA and CDR2 FQGTGA. The CDR3 is made up of 14 amino acids. Trimming removed 5 bases from V and 5 bases from J; junction bases left unmatched: 4. CDR3 sequence: CASSPGLVTGELFF. In nucleotides, the CDR3 is TGTGCCAGCAGCCCGGGACTAGTAACCGGGGAGCTGTTTTTT.

The rearrangement links TRBV7-2 to TRBJ2-7; 7 bases match TRBD1. Germline values: CDR1 SGHTA, CDR2 FQGNSA. The CDR3 is made up of 16 amino acids. Germline trimming cut 0 bases from V and 6 bases from J; bases unmatched to any gene: 11. CDR3 sequence reads: CASSLAPRGIISEQYF. CDR3 bases: TGTGCCAGCAGCTTAGCGCCCAGGGGGATCATCTCCGAGCAGTACTTC.

The chain couples TRBV6-1 to TRBJ1-4; tentative D call: TRBD1 (6 bases). In germline, CDR1 is MNHNS, CDR2 SASEGT. Trimming pared 4 bases from V and 3 bases from J, leaving 12 bases between. The CDR3 contains 15 residues. This CDR3 reads CASSANPGANEKLFF. CDR3 bases: TGTGCCAGCAGTGCCAATCCAGGGGCTAATGAAAAACTGTTTTTT.

The V and J genes are TRBV18 and TRBJ1-3, with D possibly matching TRBD1 (6 bases). Trimming took off 0 bases at V and 4 bases at J, with 10 bases between the two ends. This CDR3 spans 15 amino acids. Germline V lookup: CDR1 KGHSH, CDR2 LQKENI. The CDR3 nucleotides are TGTGCCAGCTCACCACCTACAGGGTTAGGAAACACCATATATTTT. This sequence encodes CASSPPTGLGNTIYF.